The sequence of this T cell receptor (beta chain) was determined in a study of lung T cells in sarcoidosis with Löfgren's syndrome. Study in general: Bronchoalveolar lavage fluid in sarcoidosis accumulates CD4+ T cells.

This clonotype is labeled as medium-sized. TCRdb re-analysed the reads in MiXCR, keeping a single row per CDR3 protein. In the table there are about 3,700 distinct CDR3 sequences, approximately 20% of which are singletons. The sequence came from a human donor with sarcoidosis (Löfgren's syndrome or another form), or a control subject (not recorded which). The material sequenced was CD4+ T cells from bronchoalveolar lavage.

Here the CDR3 DNA reads TGTGCCAGCAGTGAGGGACTAGCGGAGACCCAGTACTTC. It yields the protein CASSEGLAETQYF. The chain joins TRBV2 to TRBJ2-5, with 10 bases matching TRBD2. This CDR3 spans 13 amino acids. The junction had 0 bases not matched to a gene; V was cut back by 3 bases and J by 5 bases. In germline, CDR1 is SNHLY, CDR2 FYNNEI.